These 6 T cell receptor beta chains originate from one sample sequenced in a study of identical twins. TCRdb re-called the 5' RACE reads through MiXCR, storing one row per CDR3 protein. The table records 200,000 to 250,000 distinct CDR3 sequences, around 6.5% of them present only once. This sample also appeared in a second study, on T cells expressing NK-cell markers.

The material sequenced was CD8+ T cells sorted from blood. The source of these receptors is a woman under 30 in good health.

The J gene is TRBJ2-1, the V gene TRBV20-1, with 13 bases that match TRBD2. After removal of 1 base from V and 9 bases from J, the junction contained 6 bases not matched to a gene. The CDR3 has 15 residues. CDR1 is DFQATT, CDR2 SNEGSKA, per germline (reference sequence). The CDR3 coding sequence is TGCAGTGCTAGAGGACTAGCGGGAGGTGCTTTTGAGCAGTTCTTC. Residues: CSARGLAGGAFEQFF.

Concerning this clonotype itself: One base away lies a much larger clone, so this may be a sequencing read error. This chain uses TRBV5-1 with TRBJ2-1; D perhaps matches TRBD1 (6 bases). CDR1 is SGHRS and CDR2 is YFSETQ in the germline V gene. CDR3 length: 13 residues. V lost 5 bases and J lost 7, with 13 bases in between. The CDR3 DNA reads TGCGCCAGCAGACTCTACAGGGCAAATGAGCAGTTCTTC. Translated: CASRLYRANEQFF. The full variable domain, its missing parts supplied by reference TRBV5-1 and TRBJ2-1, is KAGVTQTPRYLIKTRGQQVTLSCSPISGHRSVSWYQQTPGQGLQFLFEYFSETQRNKGNFPGRFSGRQFSNSRSEMNVSTLELGDSALYLCASRLYRANEQFFGPGTRLTVL.

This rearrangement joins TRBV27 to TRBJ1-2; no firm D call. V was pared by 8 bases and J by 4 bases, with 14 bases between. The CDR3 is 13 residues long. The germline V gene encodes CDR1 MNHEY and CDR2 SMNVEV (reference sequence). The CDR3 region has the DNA TGTGCCAGCGGAAAAGCCTCCTTCTATGGCTACACCTTC. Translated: CASGKASFYGYTF.

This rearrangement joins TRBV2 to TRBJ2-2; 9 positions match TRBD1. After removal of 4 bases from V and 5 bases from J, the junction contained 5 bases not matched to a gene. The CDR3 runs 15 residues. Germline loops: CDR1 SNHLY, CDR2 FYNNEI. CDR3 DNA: TGTGCCAGCAGTGTAGGACAGGGGTTAACCGGGGAGCTGTTTTTT. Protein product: CASSVGQGLTGELFF.

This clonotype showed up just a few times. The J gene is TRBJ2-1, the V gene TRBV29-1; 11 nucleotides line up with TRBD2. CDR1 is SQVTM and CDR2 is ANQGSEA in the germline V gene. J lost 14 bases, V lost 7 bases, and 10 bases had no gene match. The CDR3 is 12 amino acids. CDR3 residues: CSAQVAGGLKFF. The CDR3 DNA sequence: TGCAGCGCCCAAGTAGCGGGAGGGTTGAAGTTCTTC.

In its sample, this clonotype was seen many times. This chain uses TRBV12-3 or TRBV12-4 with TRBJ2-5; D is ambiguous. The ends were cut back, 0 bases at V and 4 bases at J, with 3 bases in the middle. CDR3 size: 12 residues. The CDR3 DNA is TGTGCCAGCAGTTTAGCGCTAGAGACCCAGTACTTC. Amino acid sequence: CASSLALETQYF.